This TCR beta chain was captured in a study of shared clonotypes between healthy human individuals (TCRdb year 2020). A note on the overall study: The cohort included three men and two women between 18 and 49 years of age. To estimate repertoire size and how much clonotype sharing occurs between individuals, the study deeply sequenced the blood TCR repertoires of roughly 5 healthy adults. To increase sequencing depth and limit assay-specific biases, different laboratories used diverse techniques to prepare libraries and sequence TCR repertoires. Leukapheresis yielded between about 0.9 and 8.9 billion PBMCs per donor.

Using the deep immunoSEQ assay, TCR CDR3 regions were amplified from genomic DNA by multiplex PCR. For each cell subset, the extracted genomic DNA was distributed evenly across all wells of several immunoSEQ 96-well plates, and each plate served as one replicate. Each replicate PCR for unsorted PBMC received roughly 300 ng genomic DNA, equal to 30,000 to 35,000 T cell genomes. Unsorted PBMC genomic DNA was sequenced across ten immunoSEQ deep assay plates. Purified libraries were quantified with a Qubit 3.0 fluorometer, sized on a Bioanalyzer 2100, and re-quantified with the KAPA Library Quantification kit. Every immunoSEQ 96-well plate was sequenced on a separate single-read 150-cycle Illumina NextSeq 550 flow cell. In the source study's methods: The immunoSEQ output contained only junctional sequences without quality scores, so filtering could not match that applied to full-length reads. Sequences were annotated with PyIR, a Python wrapper for IgBLAST v1.9, using IMGT germline references to assign V/J genes and CDR3. Reads were removed for weak V/J assignments (E-value above 1e-6), missing CDR3, stop codons, out-of-frame junctions, or ambiguous translated residues. A V3J clonotype was defined by an identical inferred V gene, J gene, and CDR3 amino acid sequence. Percentage overlap between repertoires was calculated by dividing the number of shared unique clonotypes by the size of the smaller repertoire. Three approaches were used to assess repertoire richness: RTK rarefaction, the Chao1 estimator, and Recon v2.1 estimates of unobserved clonotypes. What TCRdb holds here is the immuneACCESS table cut down to in-frame rearrangements. Part of the clones is not present; checked against another copy, under half of the missing clones reflect an unresolved V gene, and the others are unexplained. The DNA was the basis for D and trimming; V, J and clone size are from that table. For this sample the table gives around 440,000 clones, of which 75% to 80% were detected only once. Together, the top ten hold about 11% of the sample.

Broad study findings and their caveats: Only blood was sampled, and tissue TCR repertoires likely differ from those in blood. Because the study included a small number of donors, the genetic and exposure-history diversity represented was limited. Based on pairwise subsampling, the degree of clonotype sharing among donors was expected to be affected by sequencing depth.

For this clone: This receptor's antigen is unknown. Base qualities are missing; no much larger clone stands one base away.

For CDR1 and CDR2, the germline V gene lists SNHLY and FYNNEI. Including the terminal cysteine and phenylalanine, the CDR3 comprises 14 residues. The entry retains the CDR3 DNA only, 42 bases that are in frame from base 1. Trimming costs V 7 bases and J 8 bases, and their ends lie 20 bases apart. Donors were healthy HIV-negative adults with no recently reported acute infections or vaccinations. Only Caucasian adults living in Nashville, Tennessee, USA were represented among the donors. For unsorted samples, 70 million to 95 million PBMCs were counted, and genomic DNA was extracted using the QIAamp DNA Blood Mini kit. After blood collection by leukapheresis, PBMCs were isolated using Ficoll-Histopaque density gradient centrifugation and then cryopreserved in the vapor phase of liquid nitrogen.

Here the chain combines TRBV2 and TRBJ1-2, with the D segment identity uncertain. The clonotype originates from a woman aged 40 to 50 in good health. Some clones in this sample may be carry-over from other donors' samples. Sequencing was done on a sample of PBMCs. The DNA is TGTGCCAGCACTCCCCTGGCGGAAGTTGGGGGCTACACCTTC. It codes for CASTPLAEVGGYTF.